A few counts support the clone carrying this TCR beta chain. The data belong to a study of blood T cell repertoires in COVID-19. Study at large: Material from acute and convalescent COVID-19 was sourced from the United States, Italy and Spain. The analysed material was cDNA or gDNA that came from T cells, B-cell-depleted T cells, or PBMCs.

Authors' processing steps: Using reference gene primer amplification, nucleated cell counts were estimated. The protocol was immunoSEQ multiplex PCR, while the TCRdb copy is restricted to in-frame clones and leaves out a portion. Clone size and the V and J calls come from that table; the DNA yielded D and trimming. The sample has some 140,000 clones; 65% to 80% are singletons. Germline V gene lookup returns CDR1 LGHDT and CDR2 YNNKEL (reference sequence). After removal of 1 base from V and 6 bases from J, the junction contained 6 bases not matched to a gene. CDR3 length: 15 residues. The rearrangement joins TRBV3-1 (or the pseudogene TRBV3-2) to TRBJ1-5; 7 bases agree with TRBD1. The sequencing sample was made of peripheral blood. This clonotype was sampled from a man older than 75 with acute or convalescent COVID-19. The CDR3 bases are TGTGCCAGCAGCCAAGGGTGGCAGGGGGGTCAGCCCCAGCATTTT. It codes for CASSQGWQGGQPQHF.